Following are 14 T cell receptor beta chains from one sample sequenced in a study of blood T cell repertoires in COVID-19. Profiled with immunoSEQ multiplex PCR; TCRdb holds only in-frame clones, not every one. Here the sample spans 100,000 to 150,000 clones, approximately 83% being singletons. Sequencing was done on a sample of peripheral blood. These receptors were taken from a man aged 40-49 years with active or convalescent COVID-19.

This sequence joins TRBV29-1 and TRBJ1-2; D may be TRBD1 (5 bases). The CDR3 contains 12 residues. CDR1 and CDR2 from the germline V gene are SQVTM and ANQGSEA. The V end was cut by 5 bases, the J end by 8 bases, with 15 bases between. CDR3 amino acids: CSVSLTSGGYTF. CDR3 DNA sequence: TGCAGCGTTTCCCTAACCTCAGGGGGCTACACCTTC. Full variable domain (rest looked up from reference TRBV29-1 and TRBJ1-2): SAVISQKPSRDICQRGTSLTIQCQVDSQVTMMFWYRQQPGQSLTLIATANQGSEATYESGFVIDKFPISRPNLTFSTLTVSNMSPEDSSIYLCSVSLTSGGYTFGSGTRLTVV.

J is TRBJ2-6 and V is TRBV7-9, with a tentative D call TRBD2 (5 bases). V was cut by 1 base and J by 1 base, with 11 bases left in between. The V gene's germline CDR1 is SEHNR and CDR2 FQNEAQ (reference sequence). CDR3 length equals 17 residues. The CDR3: CASSLEKGSSGANVLTF. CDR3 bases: TGTGCCAGCAGCTTAGAGAAAGGGAGTTCTGGGGCCAACGTCCTGACTTTC.

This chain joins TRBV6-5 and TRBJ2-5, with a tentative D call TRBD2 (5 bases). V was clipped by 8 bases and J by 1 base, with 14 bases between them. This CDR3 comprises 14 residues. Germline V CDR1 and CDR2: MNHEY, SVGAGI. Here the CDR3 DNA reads TGTGCCAGCCGACAACTAGGCCCCCAAGAGACCCAGTACTTC. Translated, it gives CASRQLGPQETQYF.

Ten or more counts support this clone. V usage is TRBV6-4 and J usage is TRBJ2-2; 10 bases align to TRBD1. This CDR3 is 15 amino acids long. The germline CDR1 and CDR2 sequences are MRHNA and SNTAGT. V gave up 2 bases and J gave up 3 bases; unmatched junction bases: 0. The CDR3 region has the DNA TGTGCCAGCAGTGACGGGACAGGGGACACCGGGGAGCTGTTTTTT. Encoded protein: CASSDGTGDTGELFF.

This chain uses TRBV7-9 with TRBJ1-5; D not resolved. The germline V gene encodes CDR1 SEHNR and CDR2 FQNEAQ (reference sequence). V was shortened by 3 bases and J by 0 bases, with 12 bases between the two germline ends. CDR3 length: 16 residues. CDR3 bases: TGTGCCAGCAGCTTCGGGTCTTTATCTAGCAATCAGCCCCAGCATTTT. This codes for CASSFGSLSSNQPQHF.

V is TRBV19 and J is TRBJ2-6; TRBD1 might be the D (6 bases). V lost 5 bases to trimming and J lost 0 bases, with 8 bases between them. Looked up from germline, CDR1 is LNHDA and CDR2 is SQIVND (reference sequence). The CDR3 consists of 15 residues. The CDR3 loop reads CASSPRGSGANVLTF. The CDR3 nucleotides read TGTGCCAGTAGTCCCAGGGGCTCTGGGGCCAACGTCCTGACTTTC.

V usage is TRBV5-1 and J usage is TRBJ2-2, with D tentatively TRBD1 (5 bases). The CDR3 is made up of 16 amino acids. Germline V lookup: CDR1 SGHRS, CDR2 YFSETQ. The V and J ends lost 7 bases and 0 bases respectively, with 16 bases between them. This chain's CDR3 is CASYGGANSNTGELFF. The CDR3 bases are TGCGCCAGCTATGGTGGGGCAAACTCGAACACCGGGGAGCTGTTTTTT.

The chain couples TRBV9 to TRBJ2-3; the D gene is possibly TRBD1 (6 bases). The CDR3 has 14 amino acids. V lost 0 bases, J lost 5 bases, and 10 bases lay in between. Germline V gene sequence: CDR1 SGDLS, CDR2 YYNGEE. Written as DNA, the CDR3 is TGTGCCAGCAGCGTAGGGGGGCTGGTAGATACGCAGTATTTT. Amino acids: CASSVGGLVDTQYF.

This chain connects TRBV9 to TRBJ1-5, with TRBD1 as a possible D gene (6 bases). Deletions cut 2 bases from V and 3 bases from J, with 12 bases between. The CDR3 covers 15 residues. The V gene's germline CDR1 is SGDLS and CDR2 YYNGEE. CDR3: CASSVGKGVNQPQHF. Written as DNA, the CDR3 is TGTGCCAGCAGCGTGGGAAAGGGGGTCAATCAGCCCCAGCATTTT.

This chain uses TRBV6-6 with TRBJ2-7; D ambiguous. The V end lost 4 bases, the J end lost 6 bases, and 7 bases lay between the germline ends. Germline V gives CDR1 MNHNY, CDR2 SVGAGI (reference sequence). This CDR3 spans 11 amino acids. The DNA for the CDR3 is TGTGCCAGCAGTTTACTACTCGAGCAGTACTTC. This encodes CASSLLLEQYF.

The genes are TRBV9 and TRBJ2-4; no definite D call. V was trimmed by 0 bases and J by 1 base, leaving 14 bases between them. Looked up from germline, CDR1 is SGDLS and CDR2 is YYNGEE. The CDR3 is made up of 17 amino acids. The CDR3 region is CASSVVPLSSAKNIQYF. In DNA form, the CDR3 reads TGTGCCAGCAGCGTAGTCCCTCTCTCGAGCGCCAAAAACATTCAGTACTTC.

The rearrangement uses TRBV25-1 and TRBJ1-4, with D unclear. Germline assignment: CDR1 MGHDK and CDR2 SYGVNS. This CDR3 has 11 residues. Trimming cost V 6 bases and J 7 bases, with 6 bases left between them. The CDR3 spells CASREGEKLFF. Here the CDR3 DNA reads TGTGCCAGCAGGGAGGGTGAAAAACTGTTTTTT.

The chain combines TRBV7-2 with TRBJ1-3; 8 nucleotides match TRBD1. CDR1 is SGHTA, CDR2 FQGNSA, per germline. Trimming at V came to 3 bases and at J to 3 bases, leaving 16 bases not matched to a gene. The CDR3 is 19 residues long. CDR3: CASSFVTGRGLIIGNTIYF. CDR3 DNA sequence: TGTGCCAGCAGCTTTGTGACGGGCAGGGGGCTTATAATTGGAAACACCATATATTTT.

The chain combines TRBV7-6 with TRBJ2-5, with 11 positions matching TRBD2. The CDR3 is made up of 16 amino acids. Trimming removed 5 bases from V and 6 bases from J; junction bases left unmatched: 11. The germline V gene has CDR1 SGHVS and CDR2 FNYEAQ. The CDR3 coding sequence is TGTGCCAGCAGCCCCTTAGCGGGGGGGGCTTCGAAGACCCAGTACTTC. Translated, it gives CASSPLAGGASKTQYF.